The clone carrying this T cell receptor (beta chain) turned up a few times. This entry is derived from a study of response to subunit inactivated influenza vaccine. TCRdb independently ran MiXCR on the RT-PCR reads; one entry per CDR3 protein. The table has around 650,000 distinct CDR3 sequences, approximately 14% seen once. Germline CDR1 SGHRS, CDR2 YFSETQ. The CDR3 loop spans 14 amino acids. V was clipped by 0 bases and J by 2 bases, with 8 bases between them. Sequences were derived from PBMCs from blood, sampled roughly 13 days after vaccination. The receptor was isolated from a man aged 50-59 years who received an inactivated influenza vaccine. This chain uses TRBV5-1 with TRBJ2-5; no definite D call. The CDR3 DNA is TGCGCCAGCAGCTTGGCGGCTAGACAAGAGACCCAGTACTTC. It yields the protein CASSLAARQETQYF.